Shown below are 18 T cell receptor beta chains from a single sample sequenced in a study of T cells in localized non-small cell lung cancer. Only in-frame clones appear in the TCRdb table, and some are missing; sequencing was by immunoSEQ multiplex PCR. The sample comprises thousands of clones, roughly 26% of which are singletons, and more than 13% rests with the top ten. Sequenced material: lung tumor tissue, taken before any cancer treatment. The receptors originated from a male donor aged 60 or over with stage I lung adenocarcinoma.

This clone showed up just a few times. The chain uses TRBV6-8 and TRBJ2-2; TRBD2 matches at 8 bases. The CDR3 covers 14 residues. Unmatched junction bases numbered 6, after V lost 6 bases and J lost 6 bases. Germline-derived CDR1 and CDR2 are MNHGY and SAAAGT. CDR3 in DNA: TGTGCCAGCAGAGATCCTAGCGGGCCCGGGGAGCTGTTTTTT. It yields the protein CASRDPSGPGELFF.

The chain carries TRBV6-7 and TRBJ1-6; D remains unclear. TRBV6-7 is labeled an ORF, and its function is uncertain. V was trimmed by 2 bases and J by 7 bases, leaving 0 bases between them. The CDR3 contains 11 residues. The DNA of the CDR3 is TGTGCCAGCAGTTACAATTCACCCCTCCACTTT. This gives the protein CASSYNSPLHF.

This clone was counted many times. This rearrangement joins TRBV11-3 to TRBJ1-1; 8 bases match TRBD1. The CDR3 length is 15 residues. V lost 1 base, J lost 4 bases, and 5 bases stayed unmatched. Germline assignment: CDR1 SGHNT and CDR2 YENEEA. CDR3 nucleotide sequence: TGTGCCAGCAGCTTAGTCCAGGGGGCAGGCACTGAAGCTTTCTTT. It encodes CASSLVQGAGTEAFF. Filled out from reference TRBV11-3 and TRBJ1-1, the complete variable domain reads EAGVVQSPRYKIIEKKQPVAFWCNPISGHNTLYWYLQNLGQGPELLIRYENEEAVDDSQLPKDRFSAERLKGVDSTLKIQPAELGDSAVYLCASSLVQGAGTEAFFGQGTRLTVV.

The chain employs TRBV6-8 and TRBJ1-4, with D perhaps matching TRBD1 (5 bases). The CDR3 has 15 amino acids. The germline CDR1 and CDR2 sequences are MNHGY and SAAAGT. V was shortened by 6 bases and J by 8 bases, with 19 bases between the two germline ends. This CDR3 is CASRPKGPAGEKLFF. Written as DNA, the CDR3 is TGTGCCAGCAGACCGAAGGGGCCAGCTGGCGAAAAACTGTTTTTT.

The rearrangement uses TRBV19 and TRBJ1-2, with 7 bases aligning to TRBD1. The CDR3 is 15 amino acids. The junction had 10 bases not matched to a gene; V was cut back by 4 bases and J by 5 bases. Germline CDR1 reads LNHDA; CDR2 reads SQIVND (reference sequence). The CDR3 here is CASSRPGQSQYGYTF. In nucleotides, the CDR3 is TGTGCCAGTAGTAGGCCGGGACAGTCGCAATATGGCTACACCTTC. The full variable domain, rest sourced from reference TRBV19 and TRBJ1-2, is DGGITQSPKYLFRKEGQNVTLSCEQNLNHDAMYWYRQDPGQGLRLIYYSQIVNDFQKGDIAEGYSVSREKKESFPLTVTSAQKNPTAFYLCASSRPGQSQYGYTFGSGTRLTVV.

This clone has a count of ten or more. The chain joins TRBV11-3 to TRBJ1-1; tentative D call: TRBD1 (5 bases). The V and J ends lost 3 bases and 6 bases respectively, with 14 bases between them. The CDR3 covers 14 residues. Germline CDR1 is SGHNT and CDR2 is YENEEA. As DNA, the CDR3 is TGTGCCAGCAGCTTGGGGCTGCTATTCTCTGAAGCTTTCTTT. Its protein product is CASSLGLLFSEAFF.

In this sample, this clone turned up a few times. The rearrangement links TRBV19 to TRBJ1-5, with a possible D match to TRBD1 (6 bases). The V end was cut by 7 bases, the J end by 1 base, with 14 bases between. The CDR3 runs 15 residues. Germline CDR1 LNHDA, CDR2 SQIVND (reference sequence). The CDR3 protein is CASTATGTSNQPQHF. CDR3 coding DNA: TGTGCCAGTACCGCTACAGGGACAAGCAATCAGCCCCAGCATTTT. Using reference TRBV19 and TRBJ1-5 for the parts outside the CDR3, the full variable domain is DGGITQSPKYLFRKEGQNVTLSCEQNLNHDAMYWYRQDPGQGLRLIYYSQIVNDFQKGDIAEGYSVSREKKESFPLTVTSAQKNPTAFYLCASTATGTSNQPQHFGDGTRLSIL.

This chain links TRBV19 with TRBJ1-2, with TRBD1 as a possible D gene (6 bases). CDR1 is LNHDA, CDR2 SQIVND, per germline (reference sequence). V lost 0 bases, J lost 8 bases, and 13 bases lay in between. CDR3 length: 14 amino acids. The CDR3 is CASSIDKQGGGYTF. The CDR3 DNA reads TGTGCCAGTAGTATAGATAAACAGGGCGGCGGCTACACCTTC.

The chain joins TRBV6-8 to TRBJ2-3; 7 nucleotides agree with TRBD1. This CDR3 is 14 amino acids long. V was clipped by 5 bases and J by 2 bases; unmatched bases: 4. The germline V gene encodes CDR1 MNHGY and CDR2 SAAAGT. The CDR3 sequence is CASSRDRPTDTQYF. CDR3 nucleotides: TGTGCCAGCAGTAGGGACAGACCCACAGATACGCAGTATTTT.

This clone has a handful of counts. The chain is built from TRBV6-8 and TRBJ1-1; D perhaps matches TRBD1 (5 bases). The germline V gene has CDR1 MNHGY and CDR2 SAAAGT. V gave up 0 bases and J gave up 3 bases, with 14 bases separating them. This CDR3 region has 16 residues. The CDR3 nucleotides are TGTGCCAGCAGTTACTCGAGTAGTGGGGGATACACTGAAGCTTTCTTT. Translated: CASSYSSSGGYTEAFF.

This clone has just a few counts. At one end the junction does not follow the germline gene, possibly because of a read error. As DNA, the CDR3 is TGTGCCATCAGTCCGGGCCGACAGGGTGGCTATGGCTACACCTTC. Protein sequence: CAISPGRQGGYGYTF. The chain joins TRBV6-8 to TRBJ1-2; 7 nucleotides agree with TRBD1. This CDR3 has 15 amino acids. CDR1 is MNHGY, CDR2 SAAAGT, per germline.

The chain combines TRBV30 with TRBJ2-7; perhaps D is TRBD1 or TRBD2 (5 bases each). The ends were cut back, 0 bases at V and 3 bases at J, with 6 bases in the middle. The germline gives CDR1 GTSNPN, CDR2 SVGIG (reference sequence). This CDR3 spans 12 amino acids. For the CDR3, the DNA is TGTGCCTGGAGTGTTGGGGGCTACGAGCAGTACTTC. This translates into CAWSVGGYEQYF.

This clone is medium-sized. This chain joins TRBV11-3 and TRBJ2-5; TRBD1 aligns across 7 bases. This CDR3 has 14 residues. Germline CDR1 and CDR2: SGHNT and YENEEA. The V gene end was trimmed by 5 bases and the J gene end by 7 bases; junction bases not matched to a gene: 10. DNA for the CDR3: TGTGCCAGCAGCCTGCGGACAGGTCTAAGGACCCAGTACTTC. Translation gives CASSLRTGLRTQYF.

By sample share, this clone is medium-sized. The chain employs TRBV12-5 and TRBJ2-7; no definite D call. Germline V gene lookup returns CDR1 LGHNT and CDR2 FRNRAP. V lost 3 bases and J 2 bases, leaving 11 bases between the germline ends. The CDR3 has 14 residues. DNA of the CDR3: TGTGCTAGTGGTTTAGGGCAGGCGGCCTACGAGCAGTACTTC. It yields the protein CASGLGQAAYEQYF.

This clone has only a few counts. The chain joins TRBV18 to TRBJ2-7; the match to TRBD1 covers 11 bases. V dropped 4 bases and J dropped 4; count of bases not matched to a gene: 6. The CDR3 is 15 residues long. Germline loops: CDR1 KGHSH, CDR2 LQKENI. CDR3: CASSLAGQGDYEQYF. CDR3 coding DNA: TGTGCCAGCTCACTAGCGGGACAGGGGGATTACGAGCAGTACTTC.

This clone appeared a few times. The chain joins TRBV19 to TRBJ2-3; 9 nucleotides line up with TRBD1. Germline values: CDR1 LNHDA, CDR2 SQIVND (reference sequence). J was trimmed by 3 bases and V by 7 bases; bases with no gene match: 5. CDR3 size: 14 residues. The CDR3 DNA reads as TGTGCCAGTACCTCGGGACAGGGAACAGATACGCAGTATTTT. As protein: CASTSGQGTDTQYF.

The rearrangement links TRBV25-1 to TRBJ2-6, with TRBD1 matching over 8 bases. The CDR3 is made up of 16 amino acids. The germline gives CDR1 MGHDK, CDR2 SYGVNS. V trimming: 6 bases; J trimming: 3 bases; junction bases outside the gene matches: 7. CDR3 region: CASSRPGGVGANVLTF. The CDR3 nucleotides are TGTGCCAGCAGCCGACCAGGGGGCGTTGGGGCCAACGTCCTGACTTTC. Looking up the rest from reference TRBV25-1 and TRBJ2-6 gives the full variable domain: EADIYQTPRYLVIGTGKKITLECSQTMGHDKMYWYQQDPGMELHLIHYSYGVNSTEKGDLSSESTVSRIRTEHFPLTLESARPSHTSQYLCASSRPGGVGANVLTFGAGSRLTVL.

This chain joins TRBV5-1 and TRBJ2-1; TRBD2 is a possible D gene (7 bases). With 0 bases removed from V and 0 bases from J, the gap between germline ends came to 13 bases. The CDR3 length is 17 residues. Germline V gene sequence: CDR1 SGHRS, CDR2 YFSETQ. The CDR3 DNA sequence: TGCGCCAGCAGCTTGGAAAAGGGGGGGAGCTCCTACAATGAGCAGTTCTTC. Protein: CASSLEKGGSSYNEQFF.